This T cell receptor (beta chain) came from a study of cytomegalovirus exposure and HLA in healthy donors (dated by TCRdb to between 2016 and 2019). Regarding the research as a whole: An earlier analysis of about 560 of the donors reported roughly 300 Gb of sequence data and around 100 million unique TCR beta sequences obtained from approximately 180 million T cells. Roughly 300 gigabases of sequencing data and around 88 million unique TCR sequences made up an early release that covered approximately 700 HLA-typed donors. Of the roughly 420 genotyped donors, less than 90% were placed in the genetic ancestry cluster associated with self-reported Caucasian donors. The study aimed to test whether signatures of past pathogen exposure could be identified by cataloging public T cell receptors. The T cell repertoires of 666 subjects were profiled by immunosequencing and related to cytomegalovirus serostatus. In addition to the first cohort of 650 to 750 subjects, a separate validation cohort of approximately 110 different subjects was used. The study combined high-throughput TCR immunosequencing, statistical association of individual TCRs with disease status, and machine learning to predict cytomegalovirus infection status. A later analysis re-examined previously published TCR beta repertoires from 500 to 700 donors and added high-resolution HLA genotyping to investigate patterns of TCR occurrence. Rather than drawing on any new phenotypic data, the later analysis identified candidate immune exposures from TCR beta sequences and the way those sequences occurred across donors. To decide whether each TCR beta V gene segment behaved as functional or pseudogenic, an earlier analysis of some 570 of the donors relied on high-throughput TCR beta sequencing. Alongside the repertoire data, information on donor age, sex, ethnicity and CMV serostatus was compiled. In a later genetic analysis, genome-wide SNP genotypes for about 55% of the 666 donors were used, and that subset was treated as a discovery cohort. All discovery cohort repertoires had been generated using a single sequencing platform. HLA typing included class I and class II loci at four-digit resolution. The number of typed donors differed by locus: about 620-630 for A, B, C, DRB1 and DQB1; about 520 for DQA1; 606 for DPA1; and some 430 for DPB1. About five DR-DQ haplotypes were treated as single units for association and clustering because of strong linkage in the cohort. Across 398 genotyped donors of the cohort, an average of about 240,000 unique TCR beta nucleotide sequences per donor were sequenced, and roughly 20% of those sequences were non-productive.

What the study reported, not specific to this receptor: A later analysis found that TCR association rates varied across HLA loci, with DRB1 alleles showing the most associated TCRs and HLA-C alleles the fewest. This cohort had only TCR beta chains sequenced, and the lack of alpha or paired-chain data limited which features could be detected. A few of the identified cytomegalovirus-associated TCR beta chains were confirmed in vitro to be specific for cytomegalovirus antigens. A further reported finding was that TCR beta sequences accurately predicted the HLA-A and HLA-B alleles for most subjects in the first cohort. At a false discovery rate of 0.05, a later analysis linked roughly 17,000 TCR beta sequences to specific HLA alleles. The authors suggested that the approach could potentially be extended to other disease states and immunological phenotypes. In a later analysis, HLA-associated TCR beta chains showed more clonal expansion and lower generation probabilities than non-associated chains that were equally common. A cluster of highly shared sequence variants was judged likely to represent a technical artifact of the sequencing pipeline. Correlated functional status among segregating V segments might reflect linkage disequilibrium, but an unknown experimental factor could not be ruled out. A later analysis found that most CMV-associated TCR beta chains appeared HLA-restricted, with HLA associations seemingly driven largely by CMV exposure. An association between a missense DCLRE1C variant and V-gene and J-gene trimming of TCR beta chains was found in a later genetic analysis and replicated in an independent cohort. Most TCR sequences were observed very rarely across donors, whereas some public TCRs were present in many individuals. In an earlier analysis of about 600 of the donors, most TCR beta V segments appeared in productive rearrangements about 87% or about 30% of the time, broadly matching IMGT annotations. Because counts were too low, fewer than 20 rarely observed V segments, including chromosome 9 orphons, were excluded from the earlier analysis of 587 of the donors. HLA typing was unavailable for some donors at each locus, so association tests used only the typed subset. In a later genetic analysis, fewer N-insertions in productive TCRs were reported among donors in an Asian-associated ancestry cluster than the 666-donor mean. For the cohort, immune exposure information was limited to CMV serostatus. According to a later analysis, parvovirus B19, influenza, CMV and Epstein-Barr virus appeared linked to several top co-occurrence clusters. Assigning TCR associations to individual alleles was difficult when HLA alleles, especially DR and DQ, strongly co-occurred. Sequencing depth was assumed to be roughly uniform across donors in the presence/absence analyses, though that assumption may not hold. Some IMGT-functional V segments, including TRBV6-2 and TRBV6-3, could not be distinguished by the 87-base-pair reads and were therefore excluded. In both the original and validation cohorts, the classifier was reported to diagnose cytomegalovirus status with high specificity and sensitivity. A total of around 150 TCR beta chains were listed by the study as associated with cytomegalovirus.

The cohort consisted of some 730 healthy bone marrow donors. Cohort members were all nominally healthy when sampled, although unrecorded immune exposures were likely present. The donor was CMV seronegative and belonged to the group of around 400 seronegative cohort members. Each donor provided a peripheral blood sample, and peripheral blood mononuclear cells were used for TCR beta sequencing. Genomic DNA was extracted from the blood cell samples with the Qiagen DNeasy Blood Extraction Kit. Libraries were built with the immunoSEQ multiplex PCR assay. The multiplex PCR relied on a mix of 60 forward primers for TCR Vbeta segments and 13 reverse primers for TCR Jbeta segments. The CDR3 region of rearranged TCR beta genes was amplified from genomic DNA with a multiplex PCR assay. The Illumina HiSeq System was used to sequence the amplified TCR beta libraries as 87-base-pair reads. Per the authors' processing: In a later analysis, roughly 80 million unique TCR beta chains were counted across the 500 to 850 repertoires, and about 10 million of these chains were shared by at least two donors. Raw reads were error-corrected and collapsed into unique sequences by a nearest-neighbor algorithm in which closely related sequences were merged to remove PCR and sequencing errors. CDR3 sequences were aligned to IMGT reference sequences to assign V, D and J gene segments. Each retained sequence needed at least a six-nucleotide match to both a V gene segment and a J gene segment. A rearrangement was called productive if the CDR3 had no stop codons and remained in frame with V and J, and every other rearrangement was called non-productive. CDR3 was defined by IMGT convention, running from the second conserved V-encoded cysteine to the conserved J-encoded phenylalanine. The earlier analysis of around 640 of the donors excluded sequences that lacked an unambiguous match to a single V gene segment. An earlier analysis of approximately 590 of the donors called V segments functional above 56.7% productive rearrangements and segregating when the between-donor standard deviation exceeded 5%. A statistical classification framework was built for diagnosing cytomegalovirus status from the catalog of TCR beta chain sequences. In a later analysis, V and J genes were assigned by comparing TCR nucleotide sequences against IMGT/GENE-DB human TR gene sequences. A later analysis assigned CDR3 sequences and most-parsimonious VDJ recombination scenarios with the TCRdist pipeline. In a later analysis, each TCR beta chain was defined by its CDR3 amino acid sequence together with its V-gene family, and reads lacking a unique V-gene family were excluded. A later analysis removed 550 to 700 highly shared, low-generation-probability nucleotide sequences to deal with suspected cross-contamination and a sequencing artifact. For each public chain, a later analysis derived a clonal expansion index from normalized ranks of inferred template counts within each repertoire. In a later analysis, generation probabilities were computed using a VDJ recombination model fitted to out-of-frame rearrangements, and the results were checked against IGoR. A later analysis scored TCR-TCR, TCR-HLA and TCR-CMV co-occurrence with hypergeometric tests, applying a repertoire-size bias correction to TCR pairs. To estimate false discovery rates, a later analysis permuted the HLA or CMV assignments 20 times. A later analysis grouped co-occurring TCRs with DBSCAN, adding TCRdist sequence similarity when clustering within HLA-allele-positive subsets. Repertoires with fewer than 30,000 or more than 120,000 public chains were left out of co-occurrence clustering, as were about 5 repertoires with anomalous nucleotide sharing. Held by TCRdb, this immuneACCESS table contains in-frame sequences only and omits some clones. Under half of the omission traces to an unresolved V gene where checked; the cause of the rest is unknown. That table gives V, J and clone size, and the DNA gave D and trimming. Here the sample has 150,000 to 250,000 clones; about 80% occur a single time. Together, the top ten hold about 2.1% of the sample.

The germline V gene encodes CDR1 MDHEN and CDR2 SYDVKM. Reading from cysteine to phenylalanine, the CDR3 counts 11 amino acids. Only CDR3 DNA is held: 33 bases, read in frame from base 1. V sheds 4 bases and J sheds 10 bases, leaving 10 bases between their ends. This clone was counted a few times. This clone's antigen is unknown. No much larger clone exists at a distance of one base, and base qualities are not known. The receptor was isolated from a man aged 25-45 years in good health and CMV-seronegative. The source material was PBMCs. The chain couples TRBV28 to TRBJ1-1, with the D gene uncertain. The DNA sequence follows: TGTGCCAGCAGTTCCTACAGTGCAGCTTTCTTT. It translates to CASSSYSAAFF.